Below are 14 T cell receptor beta chains sequenced from a single sample in a study of T cell changes during pregnancy in multiple sclerosis. Data came from immunoSEQ multiplex PCR; TCRdb stores just in-frame clones and leaves some out. The top ten clones hold roughly 3.3% of a sample with 55,000 to 65,000 clones, over 85% of them seen once. The sample was peripheral blood, taken in the first trimester of pregnancy. These receptors were obtained from a female donor in good health, enrolled as a control in a pregnancy study.

The rearrangement links TRBV5-6 to TRBJ1-2; 9 nucleotides agree with TRBD1. Germline CDR1 is SGHDT and CDR2 is YYEEEE. The CDR3 extends over 14 amino acids. Trimming removed 4 bases from V and 3 bases from J; junction bases left unmatched: 4. This chain's CDR3 is CASSPRTGDYGYTF. CDR3 coding DNA: TGTGCCAGCAGCCCTAGGACAGGGGACTATGGCTACACCTTC.

The chain recombines TRBV29-1 with TRBJ2-7, with 8 bases fitting TRBD1. Germline values: CDR1 SQVTM, CDR2 ANQGSEA. V lost 6 bases and J lost 5; bases outside the gene matches: 6. The CDR3 contains 12 residues. CDR3 DNA: TGCAGCGTCCGGACAGGGAAGGACGAGCAGTACTTC. Its protein product is CSVRTGKDEQYF.

The chain combines TRBV5-6 with TRBJ2-1; D is unclear. The CDR3 totals 15 residues. Germline values: CDR1 SGHDT, CDR2 YYEEEE. V lost 0 bases and J lost 4, with 11 bases in between. The CDR3 bases are TGTGCCAGCAGCTTGGTACCGGTAGCTTACAATGAGCAGTTCTTC. Translating it yields CASSLVPVAYNEQFF. Looking up the rest from reference TRBV5-6 and TRBJ2-1 gives the full variable domain: DAGVTQSPTHLIKTRGQQVTLRCSPKSGHDTVSWYQQALGQGPQFIFQYYEEEERQRGNFPDRFSGHQFPNYSSELNVNALLLGDSALYLCASSLVPVAYNEQFFGPGTRLTVL.

The chain links TRBV18 to TRBJ2-1; TRBD1 agrees at 9 bases. Looked up from germline, CDR1 is KGHSH and CDR2 is LQKENI. There are 15 residues in the CDR3. The J segment lost 5 bases and the V segment lost 8 bases, leaving 10 bases of the junction unmatched. Here the CDR3 reads CASQIGTGNNNEQFF. CDR3 nucleotides: TGTGCCAGCCAGATCGGGACAGGGAACAACAATGAGCAGTTCTTC.

The chain combines TRBV18 with TRBJ1-1; D might be TRBD1 (6 bases). The CDR3 has 18 residues. The V gene's germline CDR1 is KGHSH and CDR2 LQKENI. V was shortened by 3 bases and J by 3 bases, with 23 bases between the two germline ends. The CDR3, as DNA: TGTGCCAGCTCACCCCAAGCCGGGACACCTCAGGCTGACACTGAAGCTTTCTTT. This encodes CASSPQAGTPQADTEAFF. The complete variable domain, with remaining parts taken from reference TRBV18 and TRBJ1-1, reads NAGVMQNPRHLVRRRGQEARLRCSPMKGHSHVYWYRQLPEEGLKFMVYLQKENIIDESGMPKERFSAEFPKEGPSILRIQQVVRGDSAAYFCASSPQAGTPQADTEAFFGQGTRLTVV.

The chain employs TRBV5-4 and TRBJ2-3; TRBD1 matches at 8 bases. The CDR3 runs to 15 residues. CDR1 is SGHNT, CDR2 YYREEE, per germline (reference sequence). Unmatched junction bases numbered 3, after V lost 0 bases and J lost 3 bases. As DNA, the CDR3 is TGTGCCAGCAGCTTGGACAGGGGGTGGACAGATACGCAGTATTTT. Protein product: CASSLDRGWTDTQYF.

V and J are TRBV7-6 and TRBJ2-7; 7 nucleotides match TRBD1. The CDR3 length is 15 residues. Germline assignment: CDR1 SGHVS and CDR2 FNYEAQ. Trimming took 5 bases from V and 0 from J; bases not matched to a gene: 7. The CDR3, as DNA: TGTGCCAGCAGCCCAACCAGGGGGTTCTCCTACGAGCAGTACTTC. Amino acids: CASSPTRGFSYEQYF.

The chain has TRBV7-2 and TRBJ2-6; TRBD1 agrees at 11 bases. The germline gives CDR1 SGHTA, CDR2 FQGNSA. The V segment lost 5 bases and the J segment 3 bases; nucleotides outside the gene matches: 9. The CDR3 spans 18 residues. CDR3 DNA sequence: TGTGCCAGCAGCCCAAGGGAGGACAGGGGGCGTGGGGCCAACGTCCTGACTTTC. Translating gives CASSPREDRGRGANVLTF. Drawing the rest from reference TRBV7-2 and TRBJ2-6, the complete variable domain is GAGVSQSPSNKVTEKGKDVELRCDPISGHTALYWYRQSLGQGLEFLIYFQGNSAPDKSGLPSDRFSAERTGGSVSTLTIQRTQQEDSAVYLCASSPREDRGRGANVLTFGAGSRLTVL.

The rearrangement links TRBV4-3 to TRBJ2-4; TRBD1 matches at 7 bases. Trimming removed 0 bases from V and 4 bases from J; junction bases left unmatched: 9. CDR3 length: 17 residues. Germline V gives CDR1 LGHNA, CDR2 YSLEER. The CDR3: CASSQDLTGVVKNIQYF. The CDR3 coding sequence is TGCGCCAGCAGCCAAGATCTAACAGGGGTCGTAAAAAACATTCAGTACTTC.

The chain has TRBV6-1 and TRBJ2-3; a possible D gene is TRBD2 (7 bases). Trimming took off 3 bases at V and 4 bases at J, with 11 bases between the two ends. The CDR3 contains 14 residues. Germline lookup yields CDR1 MNHNS and CDR2 SASEGT. In DNA, the CDR3 is TGTGCCAGCAGTGAGGGAGGGGGACCAGATACGCAGTATTTT. It is translated as CASSEGGGPDTQYF.

This chain joins TRBV19 and TRBJ2-5; the D gene is possibly TRBD2 (6 bases). CDR3 length: 15 residues. V was pared by 3 bases and J by 5 bases, with 16 bases between. Germline CDR1 LNHDA, CDR2 SQIVND (reference sequence). CDR3 nucleotide sequence: TGTGCCAGTAGTATTTCGTCCCTTGGAGGGGAGACCCAGTACTTC. Residues: CASSISSLGGETQYF. Complete variable domain (other parts from reference TRBV19 and TRBJ2-5): DGGITQSPKYLFRKEGQNVTLSCEQNLNHDAMYWYRQDPGQGLRLIYYSQIVNDFQKGDIAEGYSVSREKKESFPLTVTSAQKNPTAFYLCASSISSLGGETQYFGPGTRLLVL.

The rearrangement joins TRBV4-2 to TRBJ2-5, with D perhaps matching TRBD2 (6 bases). Trimming took off 0 bases at V and 4 bases at J, with 12 bases between the two ends. The CDR3 spans 15 residues. The germline gives CDR1 LGHNA, CDR2 YNFKEQ. The CDR3 nucleotides read TGTGCCAGCAGCCAAGATTGGGGTAGCGGAGAGACCCAGTACTTC. Amino acid sequence: CASSQDWGSGETQYF.

The chain carries TRBV5-1 and TRBJ1-2; D ambiguous. In germline, CDR1 is SGHRS, CDR2 YFSETQ. This CDR3 spans 14 amino acids. V was cut by 0 bases and J by 4 bases, with 10 bases left in between. The DNA of the CDR3 is TGCGCCAGCAGCTTGGGACAAGGCCTCTATGGCTACACCTTC. Amino acid sequence: CASSLGQGLYGYTF.

The chain links TRBV6-5 to TRBJ2-7; 7 nucleotides agree with TRBD2. Trimming removed 2 bases from V and 2 bases from J; junction bases left unmatched: 3. Germline V lookup: CDR1 MNHEY, CDR2 SVGAGI. The length of the CDR3 is 14 residues. As DNA, the CDR3 is TGTGCCAGCAGTTACGGACTAGGTCCCTACGAGCAGTACTTC. This gives the protein CASSYGLGPYEQYF.